The 4 T cell receptor beta chains below were found in one sample sequenced in a study of STAT5B mutations in CD4+ large granular lymphocyte leukemia. Libraries were prepared by immunoSEQ multiplex PCR; TCRdb keeps only in-frame clonotypes and omits some of them. The sample consists of approximately 30,000 clones, 65% to 70% of them appearing once. The sequencing input was CD4+ T cells from blood buffy coats. The receptors stem from a human donor in good health.

The chain carries TRBV7-2 and TRBJ1-2; D gene uncertain. In germline, CDR1 is SGHTA, CDR2 FQGNSA. Trimming took 2 bases from V and 5 from J, leaving 9 bases between them. CDR3 size: 13 residues. CDR3 in amino acids: CASSLQRAYGYTF. The CDR3 region has the DNA TGTGCCAGCAGCTTACAGAGGGCGTATGGCTACACCTTC.

In nucleotides, the CDR3 is TGCGCCAGCAGCTTGGCCGGGACTCACGATGGCGCAGATACGCAGTATTTT. Residues: CASSLAGTHDGADTQYF. This chain connects TRBV5-1 to TRBJ2-3; weak D call: TRBD2 (6 bases). The V and J ends lost 0 bases and 4 bases respectively, with 18 bases between them. Per the germline V gene, CDR1 is SGHRS and CDR2 is YFSETQ. The CDR3 runs to 17 residues.

The chain links TRBV29-1 to TRBJ1-2, with 8 positions matching TRBD1. V gave up 6 bases and J gave up 5 bases; unmatched junction bases: 2. The germline V gene has CDR1 SQVTM and CDR2 ANQGSEA. This CDR3 has 11 amino acids. CDR3 DNA sequence: TGCAGCGTCGACAGGGGTTATGGCTACACCTTC. This sequence encodes CSVDRGYGYTF.

The chain combines TRBV5-1 with TRBJ1-1; D unclear. The CDR3 runs to 16 residues. With 1 base removed from V and 4 bases from J, the gap between germline ends came to 17 bases. Germline CDR1 is SGHRS and CDR2 is YFSETQ. In DNA form, the CDR3 reads TGCGCCAGCAGCTTGTTAGTCGGACCCGAAGGCACTGAAGCTTTCTTT. It encodes CASSLLVGPEGTEAFF.